This passage covers 31 T cell receptor beta chains from one sample sequenced in a study of identical twins. TCRdb independently ran MiXCR on the 5' RACE reads; one entry per CDR3 protein. This table holds 200,000 to 300,000 distinct CDR3 sequences, roughly 13% found once. This same sample was also taken into another study, of yellow fever vaccine responses in identical twins.

Sequenced input: memory (CD45RO+) T cells sorted from blood. Source of these receptors: a woman aged 18 to 35 in good health.

This clonotype has only a few counts. The chain is built from TRBV6-2 or TRBV6-3 and TRBJ2-3; possible D gene TRBD1, 6 bases. Germline V gives CDR1 MNHEY, CDR2 SVGEGT. The CDR3 runs to 15 residues. Trimming pared 10 bases from V and 2 bases from J, leaving 19 bases between. Here the CDR3 DNA reads TGTGCCACCGACCTCGGGACATCTTTCACAGATACGCAGTATTTT. It specifies CATDLGTSFTDTQYF.

J is TRBJ1-1 and V is TRBV6-6; 7 bases are shared with TRBD1. This CDR3 has 13 residues. The V gene's germline CDR1 is MNHNY and CDR2 SVGAGI (reference sequence). V gave up 4 bases and J gave up 5 bases; unmatched junction bases: 4. The CDR3 nucleotides are TGTGCCAGCAGTTGGACAGGACGGACTGAAGCTTTCTTT. Translation gives CASSWTGRTEAFF.

J is TRBJ2-6 and V is TRBV5-1, with D possibly matching TRBD1 (5 bases). The CDR3 has 16 residues. Germline CDR1 reads SGHRS; CDR2 reads YFSETQ. V was cut by 3 bases and J by 0 bases, with 10 bases left in between. In DNA, the CDR3 is TGCGCCAGCAGCTACGACAGCCGCTCTGGGGCCAACGTCCTGACTTTC. Amino acid sequence: CASSYDSRSGANVLTF.

Many counts were recorded for this clonotype. This sequence joins TRBV12-3 or TRBV12-4 and TRBJ2-7; D is undetermined. This CDR3 comprises 14 residues. The V gene lost 6 bases and the J gene lost 0 bases, with 12 bases spanning the gap. The DNA of the CDR3 is TGTGCCAGCAGCCCTTCTCCTAGCTCCTACGAGCAGTACTTC. Amino acids: CASSPSPSSYEQYF.

J is TRBJ1-5 and V is TRBV5-4, with a tentative D call TRBD1 (6 bases). V was shortened by 2 bases and J by 5 bases, with 26 bases between the two germline ends. The CDR3 spans 19 residues. CDR1 is SGHNT, CDR2 YYREEE, per germline (reference sequence). The CDR3 loop reads CASSLLPKQASKGDQPQHF. The CDR3 nucleotides read TGTGCCAGCAGCTTATTACCAAAACAGGCTTCAAAGGGGGATCAGCCCCAGCATTTT.

This clonotype was seen only a few times. The V call is TRBV12-3 or TRBV12-4, the J call TRBJ2-3; 9 positions match TRBD1. The CDR3 has 15 residues. The J segment lost 3 bases and the V segment lost 1 base, leaving 2 bases of the junction unmatched. CDR3 nucleotide sequence: TGTGCCAGCAGTTTAGTGACAGGGGGGACAGATACGCAGTATTTT. As protein: CASSLVTGGTDTQYF.

In this sample, this clonotype turned up many times. The chain has TRBV20-1 and TRBJ2-1; the D gene is possibly TRBD2 (5 bases). Germline lookup yields CDR1 DFQATT and CDR2 SNEGSKA (reference sequence). The CDR3 is 16 residues long. With 0 bases removed from V and 3 bases from J, the gap between germline ends came to 15 bases. The chain's CDR3 is CSARDPETGDYNEQFF. The CDR3 DNA sequence: TGCAGTGCTAGAGATCCGGAGACCGGGGACTACAATGAGCAGTTCTTC.

The V call is TRBV7-2, the J call TRBJ2-7, with 8 bases matching TRBD1. The V gene's germline CDR1 is SGHTA and CDR2 FQGNSA. This CDR3 spans 15 amino acids. V lost 4 bases, J lost 2 bases, and 7 bases stayed unmatched. The CDR3 spells CASSWDRSSTYEQYF. Here the CDR3 DNA reads TGTGCCAGCAGCTGGGACAGGTCCTCCACCTACGAGCAGTACTTC.

The V call is TRBV15, the J call TRBJ2-1; TRBD1 agrees at 8 bases. J gave up 9 bases and V 3 bases, and 16 bases lay outside the gene matches. Germline-derived CDR1 and CDR2 are LNHNV and YYDKDF (reference sequence). CDR3 size: 17 residues. The CDR3 sequence is CATSSKEQRQGKGEQFF. CDR3 nucleotides: TGTGCCACCAGCAGTAAGGAGCAGAGACAGGGGAAGGGTGAGCAGTTCTTC. Using reference TRBV15 and TRBJ2-1 for the parts outside the CDR3, the full variable domain is DAMVIQNPRYQVTQFGKPVTLSCSQTLNHNVMYWYQQKSSQAPKLLFHYYDKDFNNEADTPDNFQSRRPNTSFCFLDIRSPGLGDTAMYLCATSSKEQRQGKGEQFFGPGTRLTVL.

The chain has TRBV5-1 and TRBJ1-6, with 8 bases that match TRBD1. This CDR3 region has 15 residues. Looked up from germline, CDR1 is SGHRS and CDR2 is YFSETQ. V dropped 2 bases and J dropped 10; count of bases not matched to a gene: 8. CDR3 in amino acids: CASSFGQGGRSPLHF. CDR3 nucleotide sequence: TGCGCCAGCAGCTTCGGACAGGGTGGACGATCACCCCTCCACTTT.

The V and J genes are TRBV7-9 and TRBJ2-4; possible D gene TRBD1, 7 bases. The ends were cut back, 1 base at V and 7 bases at J, with 20 bases in the middle. This CDR3 has 17 amino acids. The germline CDR1 and CDR2 sequences are SEHNR and FQNEAQ (reference sequence). CDR3 nucleotide sequence: TGTGCCAGCAGCTTAGGGGGCGGGGACGGGACAGTTAACATTCAGTACTTC. Protein: CASSLGGGDGTVNIQYF.

This rearrangement joins TRBV27 to TRBJ1-5; the D is unclear. The CDR3 sequence is 13 residues long. V lost 5 bases, J lost 1 base, and 6 bases lay in between. CDR1 is MNHEY and CDR2 is SMNVEV in the germline V gene (reference sequence). The CDR3 nucleotides are TGTGCCAGCAGTAAACGGAGCAATCAGCCCCAGCATTTT. It specifies CASSKRSNQPQHF.

The chain carries TRBV11-2 and TRBJ2-7; perhaps TRBD2 as D (5 bases). CDR3 length: 14 residues. From germline, CDR1 is SGHAT and CDR2 FQNNGV. V was shortened by 1 base and J by 3 bases, with 10 bases between the two germline ends. DNA of the CDR3: TGTGCCAGCAGCTTAGGGGCCGGGAACTACGAGCAGTACTTC. As protein: CASSLGAGNYEQYF.

This chain connects TRBV3-1 to TRBJ2-3; D is perhaps TRBD1 (5 bases). V lost 0 bases to trimming and J lost 3 bases, with 7 bases between them. This CDR3 has 14 amino acids. Germline V lookup: CDR1 LGHDT, CDR2 YNNKEL (reference sequence). This chain's CDR3 is CASSQEYRTDTQYF. The CDR3 coding sequence is TGTGCCAGCAGCCAAGAGTACAGGACAGATACGCAGTATTTT.

The V and J genes are TRBV2 and TRBJ2-5; D unclear. CDR1 and CDR2 (germline): SNHLY, FYNNEI. V lost 3 bases to trimming and J lost 4 bases, with 12 bases between them. CDR3 length: 14 residues. The CDR3: CASSDRSVVETQYF. The CDR3 region has the DNA TGTGCCAGCAGTGATCGATCTGTGGTAGAGACCCAGTACTTC.

The chain carries TRBV6-2 or TRBV6-3 and TRBJ2-1; TRBD2 aligns across 10 bases. Trimming took 6 bases from V and 0 from J; bases not matched to a gene: 11. The CDR3 is made up of 18 amino acids. Germline CDR1 and CDR2: MNHEY and SVGEGT. In DNA, the CDR3 is TGTGCCAGCAGAACGGGACTAGCGCAACGACGCTCCTACAATGAGCAGTTCTTC. This encodes CASRTGLAQRRSYNEQFF.

This clonotype was counted a few times. The chain is built from TRBV7-2 and TRBJ1-6; tentative D call: TRBD1 (6 bases). The CDR3 extends over 16 amino acids. Trimming left V 4 bases short and J 6 bases short, with 16 bases between. Per germline, CDR1 SGHTA and CDR2 FQGNSA. CDR3 region: CASSSRRGALNSPLHF. CDR3 DNA: TGTGCCAGCAGCTCCCGTCGGGGGGCGCTTAATTCACCCCTCCACTTT.

This chain links TRBV3-1 with TRBJ2-3; D gene unclear. Germline values: CDR1 LGHDT, CDR2 YNNKEL (reference sequence). The CDR3 covers 15 residues. Trimming took 1 base from V and 3 from J, leaving 11 bases between them. The CDR3, as DNA: TGTGCCAGCAGCCAAGTCGGCAGAGTAACAGATACGCAGTATTTT. Protein product: CASSQVGRVTDTQYF.

The chain joins TRBV28 to TRBJ2-7; the match to TRBD1 covers 9 bases. CDR1 and CDR2 (germline): MDHEN, SYDVKM. This CDR3 has 15 amino acids. V shed 4 bases and J 9 bases; nucleotides not matched to a gene: 13. The CDR3 protein is CASSSSGTGPVVQYF. The CDR3 bases are TGTGCCAGCAGTTCCTCCGGGACAGGGCCGGTAGTGCAGTACTTC.

This chain uses TRBV29-1 with TRBJ1-2; D gene uncertain. CDR3 length: 13 residues. Trimming pared 4 bases from V and 5 bases from J, leaving 14 bases between. Germline assignment: CDR1 SQVTM and CDR2 ANQGSEA. The CDR3 region is CSVGELIMYGYTF. CDR3 bases: TGCAGCGTTGGAGAGCTTATTATGTATGGCTACACCTTC. The full variable domain, rest sourced from reference TRBV29-1 and TRBJ1-2, is SAVISQKPSRDICQRGTSLTIQCQVDSQVTMMFWYRQQPGQSLTLIATANQGSEATYESGFVIDKFPISRPNLTFSTLTVSNMSPEDSSIYLCSVGELIMYGYTFGSGTRLTVV.

The rearrangement joins TRBV15 to TRBJ1-2; 10 bases are a match to TRBD1. The CDR3 spans 15 residues. Germline values: CDR1 LNHNV, CDR2 YYDKDF (reference sequence). V was clipped by 2 bases and J by 4 bases; unmatched bases: 4. In DNA, the CDR3 is TGTGCCACCAGCAGACGGGACAGGGGCGGCTATGGCTACACCTTC. It specifies CATSRRDRGGYGYTF.

This clonotype showed up just a few times. The rearrangement links TRBV27 to TRBJ2-1; 10 bases fit TRBD2. V trimming: 8 bases; J trimming: 1 base; junction bases outside the gene matches: 17. There are 19 residues in the CDR3. The germline V gene encodes CDR1 MNHEY and CDR2 SMNVEV (reference sequence). The CDR3 reads CASEMDPKSGRASYNEQFF. CDR3 sequence (DNA): TGTGCCAGCGAGATGGACCCGAAAAGCGGGAGGGCGTCCTACAATGAGCAGTTCTTC.

This clonotype came up many times. This chain joins TRBV20-1 and TRBJ2-1; 7 bases are a match to TRBD2. Germline trimming cut 4 bases from V and 5 bases from J; bases unmatched to any gene: 17. This CDR3 has 17 amino acids. CDR1 DFQATT and CDR2 SNEGSKA come from the germline V gene (reference sequence). CDR3: CSATNFEASGSHNEQFF. In DNA form, the CDR3 reads TGCAGTGCTACAAATTTTGAGGCTAGCGGCTCGCACAATGAGCAGTTCTTC.

In this sample, this clonotype turned up a few times. The chain carries TRBV5-1 and TRBJ2-2; 7 bases are a match to TRBD2. Trimming at V came to 5 bases and at J to 3 bases, leaving 10 bases not matched to a gene. The CDR3 contains 16 residues. Germline CDR1 and CDR2: SGHRS and YFSETQ. The CDR3 nucleotides are TGCGCCAGCAGAATCGGACTAGTCGGACACACCGGGGAGCTGTTTTTT. It specifies CASRIGLVGHTGELFF.

The chain uses TRBV10-2 and TRBJ2-3, with 12 nucleotides matching TRBD2. The ends lost 0 bases at V and 7 bases at J; junction bases unmatched: 5. CDR3 length: 16 amino acids. Germline-derived CDR1 and CDR2 are WSHSY and SAAADI. The CDR3 sequence is CASSESLAGGQNTQYF. The CDR3 region has the DNA TGCGCCAGCAGTGAGTCCCTAGCGGGAGGGCAAAATACGCAGTATTTT.

This clonotype was observed a handful of times. The J gene is TRBJ2-7, the V gene TRBV27; D unclear. Trimming stripped 3 bases from V and 2 bases from J, with 11 bases between. The CDR3 has 14 residues. Germline V CDR1 and CDR2: MNHEY, SMNVEV (reference sequence). CDR3 loop: CASSFGSPTYEQYF. The CDR3, as DNA: TGTGCCAGCAGTTTCGGCAGTCCCACCTACGAGCAGTACTTC.

This clonotype occurred a few times. This chain connects TRBV10-3 to TRBJ1-2, with no clear D. The germline V gene has CDR1 ENHRY and CDR2 SYGVKD. The CDR3 runs to 11 residues. The V end was cut by 3 bases, the J end by 6 bases, with 5 bases between. The CDR3 DNA reads TGTGCCATCAGTGACAGAGATGGCTACACCTTC. Translation gives CAISDRDGYTF.

This clonotype showed up many times. V and J are TRBV11-2 and TRBJ1-3, with no clear D. The CDR3 contains 11 residues. Between the trimmed V and J ends, which lost 3 bases and 8 bases, there was a span of 5 bases. Germline loops: CDR1 SGHAT, CDR2 FQNNGV. CDR3 in amino acids: CASSLRDTIYF. The CDR3 DNA follows: TGTGCCAGCAGCTTGCGTGACACCATATATTTT.

This clonotype was detected a few times. V and J are TRBV24-1 and TRBJ1-2; D possibly corresponds to TRBD1 (6 bases). CDR3 length equals 12 residues. Trimming took off 4 bases at V and 4 bases at J, with 6 bases between the two ends. CDR1 and CDR2 from the germline V gene are KGHDR and SFDVKD. In nucleotides, the CDR3 is TGTGCCACCAGTGAGACAGGCTATGGCTACACCTTC. Translating gives CATSETGYGYTF.

This clonotype appeared many times. The chain links TRBV4-3 to TRBJ2-4; D is perhaps TRBD1 (6 bases). V lost 1 base to trimming and J lost 0 bases, with 13 bases between them. The CDR3 loop spans 17 amino acids. Germline lookup yields CDR1 LGHNA and CDR2 YSLEER. The CDR3 here is CASSQGWTELAKNIQYF. Written as DNA, the CDR3 is TGCGCCAGCAGCCAAGGATGGACAGAACTAGCCAAAAACATTCAGTACTTC.

The rearrangement links TRBV9 to TRBJ2-2; no reliable D call. Germline lookup yields CDR1 SGDLS and CDR2 YYNGEE. The V and J ends lost 0 bases and 7 bases respectively, with 13 bases between them. The CDR3 totals 15 residues. DNA for the CDR3: TGTGCCAGCAGCGTAGCTTCAGTTTACGACGGGGAGCTGTTTTTT. It codes for CASSVASVYDGELFF. The full variable domain, its missing parts supplied by reference TRBV9 and TRBJ2-2, is DSGVTQTPKHLITATGQRVTLRCSPRSGDLSVYWYQQSLDQGLQFLIQYYNGEERAKGNILERFSAQQFPDLHSELNLSSLELGDSALYFCASSVASVYDGELFFGEGSRLTVL.